These T cell receptor beta chains were read from a single sample in a study of regulatory T cells in long-lasting Graves disease. Using its own MiXCR run on the multiplex PCR reads, TCRdb lists one record per CDR3 protein. The sample holds roughly 500,000 distinct CDR3 sequences, around 21% seen once. Here the sequenced sample was peripheral blood mononuclear cells (PBMCs), taken when the disease was refractory, from a patient treated with antithyroid drugs. These TCRs come from a female donor with Graves disease. Both conserved end residues are part of each CDR3. Each record gives: V gene, clone size, J gene, D gene, CDR3 protein, CDR3 DNA. The D gene is left open where the match is weak. Size is stated for part of the rows, as once, few or many counts, or as a class when the clone is expanded.

TRBV6-1	many	TRBJ2-7	NA	CASANRNEQYF	TGTGCCAGCGCAAACCGCAACGAGCAGTACTTC
TRBV10-3	many	TRBJ2-7	TRBD2	CAISLNLAGGPLEQYF	TGTGCCATCAGTCTAAATCTAGCGGGAGGGCCCCTCGAGCAGTACTTC
TRBV6-1	few	TRBJ2-3	TRBD1	CASSGDRASDTQYF	TGTGCCAGCAGCGGCGACAGGGCCTCAGATACGCAGTATTTT
TRBV6-4	NA	TRBJ2-2	NA	CASSDPSVSPGELFF	TGTGCCAGCAGTGACCCCTCAGTCAGTCCCGGGGAGCTGTTTTTT
TRBV28	medium-sized	TRBJ2-7	NA	CASSFSYEQYF	TGTGCCAGCAGTTTTAGCTACGAGCAGTACTTC
TRBV2	many	TRBJ2-5	NA	CASSRPGAQYF	TGTGCCAGCAGCCGCCCGGGGGCCCAGTACTTC
TRBV10-3	few	TRBJ2-7	NA	CAILRSWKDEQYF	TGTGCCATTCTTAGAAGTTGGAAAGACGAGCAGTACTTC
TRBV7-2	NA	TRBJ2-7	TRBD2	CASSHGTGGLAGRDYEQYF	TGTGCCAGCAGTCATGGGACAGGGGGACTAGCGGGACGCGACTACGAGCAGTACTTC
TRBV20-1	few	TRBJ2-7	TRBD1	CSAAPTTGITYEQYF	TGCAGTGCTGCCCCAACGACAGGGATAACCTACGAGCAGTACTTC
TRBV7-9	few	TRBJ2-7	TRBD1	CATTGQGLIEQYF	TGTGCCACTACGGGACAGGGGCTGATCGAGCAGTACTTC
TRBV13	many	TRBJ2-7	TRBD1	CASRPSGTGDHEQYF	TGTGCCAGCAGACCATCGGGGACAGGGGACCACGAGCAGTACTTC
TRBV15	many	TRBJ1-4	NA	CATSRVGETNEKLFF	TGTGCCACCAGCAGAGTGGGGGAAACTAATGAAAAACTGTTTTTT
TRBV6-1	NA	TRBJ2-3	NA	CASSEVPDTQYF	TGTGCCAGCAGTGAAGTTCCTGATACGCAGTATTTT
TRBV5-1	NA	TRBJ1-1	NA	CASSEAGSWNTEAFF	TGCGCCAGCAGCGAGGCCGGGTCCTGGAACACTGAAGCTTTCTTT
TRBV6-2/TRBV6-3	NA	TRBJ1-1	NA	CASSYSEVGNTEAFF	TGTGCCAGCAGTTACTCGGAAGTGGGTAACACTGAAGCTTTCTTT
TRBV7-8	NA	TRBJ1-1	NA	CASSLARGDPEAFF	TGTGCCAGCAGCTTAGCAAGAGGGGACCCTGAAGCTTTCTTT
TRBV5-4	NA	TRBJ2-2	NA	CASSTDRSNTGELFF	TGTGCCAGCAGCACGGACCGCTCGAACACCGGGGAGCTGTTTTTT
TRBV29-1	NA	TRBJ2-7	NA	CSVTRGVHEQYF	TGCAGCGTTACGCGAGGGGTACACGAGCAGTACTTC
TRBV6-5	many	TRBJ2-7	NA	CASSSLDRAYEQYF	TGTGCCAGCAGTTCCCTCGACCGAGCCTACGAGCAGTACTTC
TRBV19	many	TRBJ1-2	NA	CASSAGTSVDYTF	TGTGCCAGTAGTGCCGGGACAAGTGTTGACTACACCTTC
TRBV4-1	once	TRBJ1-1	NA	CASSQGGREAFF	TGCGCCAGCAGCCAAGGTGGCAGGGAAGCTTTCTTT
TRBV6-1	few	TRBJ1-2	TRBD1	CASSDRDRGGGYTF	TGTGCCAGCAGTGACCGAGACAGGGGGGGCGGCTACACCTTC